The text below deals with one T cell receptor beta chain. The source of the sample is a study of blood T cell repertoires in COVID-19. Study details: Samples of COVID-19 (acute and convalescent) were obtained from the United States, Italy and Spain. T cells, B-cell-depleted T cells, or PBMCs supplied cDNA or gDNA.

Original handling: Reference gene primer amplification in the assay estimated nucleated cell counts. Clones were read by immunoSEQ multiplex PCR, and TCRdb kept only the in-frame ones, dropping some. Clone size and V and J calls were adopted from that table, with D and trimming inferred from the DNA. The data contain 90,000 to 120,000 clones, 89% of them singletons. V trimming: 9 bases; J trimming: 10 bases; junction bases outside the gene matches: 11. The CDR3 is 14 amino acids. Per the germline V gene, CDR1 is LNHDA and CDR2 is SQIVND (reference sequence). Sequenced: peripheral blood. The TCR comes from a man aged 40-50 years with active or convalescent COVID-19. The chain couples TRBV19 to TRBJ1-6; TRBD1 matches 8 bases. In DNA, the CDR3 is TGTGCCAGCCAAGGACAGGGAGATCAGTCACCCCTCCACTTT. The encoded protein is CASQGQGDQSPLHF.